Below, one T cell receptor beta chain is given with its context. Its specificity is not known. The CDR3 is 16 amino acids. Germline lookup yields CDR1 SGHVS and CDR2 FQNEAQ. V dropped 3 bases and J dropped 0; count of bases not matched to a gene: 6. Libraries were prepared by immunoSEQ multiplex PCR; TCRdb keeps only in-frame clonotypes and omits some of them. The data hold about 120,000 clones, with about 50% observed a single time. The entry originates in a study of cytotoxic CD8 clonotypes in ibrutinib-treated CLL. The study, taken as a whole, reports: Clonality increased at ibrutinib response and stayed stable in sustained remission. At progression, however, it fell back toward baseline. Under treatment, the uncommon public clonotypes either contracted or remained stable.

The sequencing here drew on PBMCs, taken after 24 months of ibrutinib treatment. This chain joins TRBV7-8 and TRBJ1-1; TRBD1 aligns across 8 bases. This receptor was taken from a human donor with chronic lymphocytic leukemia. The CDR3 loop reads CASSLGSGGVNTEAFF. The CDR3 DNA follows: TGTGCCAGCAGCTTGGGGTCAGGGGGCGTGAACACTGAAGCTTTCTTT.